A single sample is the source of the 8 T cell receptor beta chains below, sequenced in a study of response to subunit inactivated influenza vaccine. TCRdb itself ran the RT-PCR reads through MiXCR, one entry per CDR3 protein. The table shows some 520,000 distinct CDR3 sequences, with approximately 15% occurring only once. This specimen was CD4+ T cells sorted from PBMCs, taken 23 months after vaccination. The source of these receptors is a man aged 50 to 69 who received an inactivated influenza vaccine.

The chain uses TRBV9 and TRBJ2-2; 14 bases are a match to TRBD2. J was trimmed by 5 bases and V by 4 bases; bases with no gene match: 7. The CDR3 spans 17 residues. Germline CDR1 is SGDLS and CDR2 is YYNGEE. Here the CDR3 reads CASSPGLAGVGTGELFF. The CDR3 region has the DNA TGTGCCAGCAGCCCGGGACTAGCGGGAGTTGGTACCGGGGAGCTGTTTTTT.

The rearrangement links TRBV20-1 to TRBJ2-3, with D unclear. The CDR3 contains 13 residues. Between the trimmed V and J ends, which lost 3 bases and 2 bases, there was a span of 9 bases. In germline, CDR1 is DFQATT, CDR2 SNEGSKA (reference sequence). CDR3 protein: CSASGEITDTQYF. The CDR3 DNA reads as TGCAGTGCTAGCGGCGAAATCACAGATACGCAGTATTTT.

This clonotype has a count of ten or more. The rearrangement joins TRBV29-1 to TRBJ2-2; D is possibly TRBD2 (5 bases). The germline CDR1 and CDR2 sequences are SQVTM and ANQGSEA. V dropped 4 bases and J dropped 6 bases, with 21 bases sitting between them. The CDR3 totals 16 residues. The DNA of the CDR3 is TGCAGCGTTGGAGGTGTCCACGGGGAAAGAGCCGGGGAGCTGTTTTTT. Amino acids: CSVGGVHGERAGELFF.

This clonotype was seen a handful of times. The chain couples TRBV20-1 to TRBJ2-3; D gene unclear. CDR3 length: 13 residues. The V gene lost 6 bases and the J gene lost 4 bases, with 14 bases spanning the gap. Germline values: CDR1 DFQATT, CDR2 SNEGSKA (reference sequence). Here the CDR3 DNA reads TGCAGTGCAAGATCCGGGTGGGCAGATACGCAGTATTTT. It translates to CSARSGWADTQYF.

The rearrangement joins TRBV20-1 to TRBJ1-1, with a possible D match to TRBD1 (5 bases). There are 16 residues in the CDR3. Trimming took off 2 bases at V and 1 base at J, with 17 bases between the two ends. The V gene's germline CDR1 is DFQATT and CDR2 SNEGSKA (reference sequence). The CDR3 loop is CSARRARGRANTEAFF. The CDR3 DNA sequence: TGCAGTGCTAGAAGGGCCCGGGGCAGGGCGAACACTGAAGCTTTCTTT.

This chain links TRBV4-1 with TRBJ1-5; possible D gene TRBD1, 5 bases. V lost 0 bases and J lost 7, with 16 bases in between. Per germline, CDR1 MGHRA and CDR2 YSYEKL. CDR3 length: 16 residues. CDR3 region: CASSQDQGRRVQPQHF. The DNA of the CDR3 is TGCGCCAGCAGCCAAGATCAGGGCAGGAGAGTGCAGCCCCAGCATTTT.

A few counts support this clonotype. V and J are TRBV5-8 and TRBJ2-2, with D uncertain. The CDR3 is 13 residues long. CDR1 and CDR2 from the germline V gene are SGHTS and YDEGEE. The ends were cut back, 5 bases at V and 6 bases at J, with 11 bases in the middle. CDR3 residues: CASRTPYPGELFF. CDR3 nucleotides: TGTGCCAGCAGGACACCATACCCCGGGGAGCTGTTTTTT.

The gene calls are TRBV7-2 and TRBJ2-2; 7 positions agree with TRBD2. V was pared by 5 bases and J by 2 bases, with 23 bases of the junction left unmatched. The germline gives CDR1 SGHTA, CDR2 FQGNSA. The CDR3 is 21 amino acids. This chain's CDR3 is CASSQWDKREGRNANTGELFF. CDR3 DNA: TGTGCCAGCAGCCAATGGGATAAGAGGGAGGGGCGAAACGCAAACACCGGGGAGCTGTTTTTT. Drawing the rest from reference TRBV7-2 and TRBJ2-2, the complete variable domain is GAGVSQSPSNKVTEKGKDVELRCDPISGHTALYWYRQSLGQGLEFLIYFQGNSAPDKSGLPSDRFSAERTGGSVSTLTIQRTQQEDSAVYLCASSQWDKREGRNANTGELFFGEGSRLTVL.